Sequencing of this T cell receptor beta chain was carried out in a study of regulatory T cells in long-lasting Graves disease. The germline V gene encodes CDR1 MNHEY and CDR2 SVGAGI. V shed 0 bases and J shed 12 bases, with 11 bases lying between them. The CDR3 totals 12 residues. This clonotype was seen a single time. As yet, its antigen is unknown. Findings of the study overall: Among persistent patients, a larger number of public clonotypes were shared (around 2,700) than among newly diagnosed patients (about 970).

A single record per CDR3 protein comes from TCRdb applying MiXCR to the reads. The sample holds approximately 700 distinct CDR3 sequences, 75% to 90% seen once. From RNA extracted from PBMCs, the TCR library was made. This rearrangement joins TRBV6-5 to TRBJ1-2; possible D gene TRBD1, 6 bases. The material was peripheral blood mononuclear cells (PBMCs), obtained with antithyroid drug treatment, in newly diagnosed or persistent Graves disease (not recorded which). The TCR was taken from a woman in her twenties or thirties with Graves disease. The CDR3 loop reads CASSYSGGADTF. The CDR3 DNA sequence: TGTGCCAGCAGTTACTCGGGGGGGGCAGACACCTTC.